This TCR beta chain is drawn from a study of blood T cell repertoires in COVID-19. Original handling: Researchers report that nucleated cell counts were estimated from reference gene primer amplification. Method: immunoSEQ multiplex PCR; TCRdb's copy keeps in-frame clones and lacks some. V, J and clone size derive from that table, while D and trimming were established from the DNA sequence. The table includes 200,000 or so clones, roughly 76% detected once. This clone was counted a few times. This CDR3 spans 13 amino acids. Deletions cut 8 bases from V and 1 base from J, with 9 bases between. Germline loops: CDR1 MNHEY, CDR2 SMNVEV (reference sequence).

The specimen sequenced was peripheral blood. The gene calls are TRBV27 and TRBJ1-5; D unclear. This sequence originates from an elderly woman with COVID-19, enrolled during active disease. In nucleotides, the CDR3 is TGTGCCAGCGGAGGGTTCAGCAATCAGCCCCAGCATTTT. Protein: CASGGFSNQPQHF.